This record looks at one TCR beta chain sequence and its context. Its antigen is still unknown. Within Nashville, Tennessee resided all donors, each a Caucasian adult. The data are from a study of shared clonotypes between healthy human individuals. Study-wide results and limits: Only blood was sampled, and tissue TCR repertoires likely differ from blood ones.

This CDR3 has 14 amino acids. Germline CDR1 reads MDHEN; CDR2 reads SYDVKM. Each unsorted PBMC replicate got 300 ng genomic DNA, roughly 30,000 genomes. Generated by immunoSEQ multiplex PCR, the TCRdb table keeps only in-frame clones and is missing some. The table has about half a million clones, approximately 79% seen once. The clonotype originates from a woman aged 40 to 55 in good health. Some clones in this sample may be carry-over from other donors' samples. The rearrangement joins TRBV28 to TRBJ2-5; TRBD2 is a possible D gene (5 bases). The DNA end is more similar to TRBJ2-7, so the J call may be wrong. What was sequenced was PBMCs. CDR3 sequence: CASSLHGDSYEQYF. Here the CDR3 DNA reads TGTGCCAGCAGTTTACACGGGGACTCCTACGAGCAGTACTTC.